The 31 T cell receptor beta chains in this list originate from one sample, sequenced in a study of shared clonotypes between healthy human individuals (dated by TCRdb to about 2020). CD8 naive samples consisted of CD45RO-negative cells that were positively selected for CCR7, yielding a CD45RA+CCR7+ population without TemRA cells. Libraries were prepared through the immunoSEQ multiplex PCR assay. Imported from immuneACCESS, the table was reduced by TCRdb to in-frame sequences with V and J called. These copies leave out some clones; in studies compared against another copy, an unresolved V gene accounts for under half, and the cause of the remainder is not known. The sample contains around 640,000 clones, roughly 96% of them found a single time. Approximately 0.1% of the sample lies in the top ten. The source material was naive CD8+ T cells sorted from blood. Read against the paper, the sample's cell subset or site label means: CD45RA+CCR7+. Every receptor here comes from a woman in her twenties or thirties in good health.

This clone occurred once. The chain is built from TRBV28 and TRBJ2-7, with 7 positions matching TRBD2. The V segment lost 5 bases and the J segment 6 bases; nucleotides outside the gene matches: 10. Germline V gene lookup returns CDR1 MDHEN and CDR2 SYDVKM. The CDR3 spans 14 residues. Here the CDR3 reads CASSLTSDLAEQYF. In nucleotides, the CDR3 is TGTGCCAGCAGTCTTACTAGCGATCTCGCCGAGCAGTACTTC.

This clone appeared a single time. The CDR3 sequence is CASSKAGTGFLTQYF. The DNA of the CDR3 is TGTGCCAGCAGCAAAGCCGGGACCGGTTTTCTGACCCAGTACTTC. This chain links TRBV21-1 with TRBJ2-5. TRBV21-1 is a pseudogene segment. This CDR3 spans 15 amino acids.

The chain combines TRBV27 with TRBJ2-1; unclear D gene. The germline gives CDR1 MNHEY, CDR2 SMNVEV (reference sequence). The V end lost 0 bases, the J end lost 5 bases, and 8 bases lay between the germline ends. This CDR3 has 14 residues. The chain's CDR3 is CASSLSPKNNEQFF. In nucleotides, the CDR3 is TGTGCCAGCAGTTTATCCCCCAAAAACAATGAGCAGTTCTTC.

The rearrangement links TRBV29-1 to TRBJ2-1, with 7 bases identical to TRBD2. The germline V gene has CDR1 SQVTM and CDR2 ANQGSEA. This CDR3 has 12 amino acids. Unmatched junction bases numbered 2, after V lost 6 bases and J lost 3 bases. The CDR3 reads CSVLADYNEQFF. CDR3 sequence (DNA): TGCAGCGTCCTAGCGGACTACAATGAGCAGTTCTTC.

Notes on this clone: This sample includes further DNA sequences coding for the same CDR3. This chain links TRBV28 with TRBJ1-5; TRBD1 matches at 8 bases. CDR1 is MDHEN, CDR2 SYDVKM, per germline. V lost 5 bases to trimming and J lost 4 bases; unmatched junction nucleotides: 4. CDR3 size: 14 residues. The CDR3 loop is CASSPGQGNQPQHF. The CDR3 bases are TGTGCCAGCAGTCCTGGACAGGGTAATCAGCCCCAGCATTTT.

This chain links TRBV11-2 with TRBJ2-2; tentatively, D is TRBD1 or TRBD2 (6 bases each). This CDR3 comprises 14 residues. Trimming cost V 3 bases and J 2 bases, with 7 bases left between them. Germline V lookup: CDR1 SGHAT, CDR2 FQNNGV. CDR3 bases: TGTGCCAGCAGCTTCGGGGGCAACACCGGGGAGCTGTTTTTT. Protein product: CASSFGGNTGELFF.

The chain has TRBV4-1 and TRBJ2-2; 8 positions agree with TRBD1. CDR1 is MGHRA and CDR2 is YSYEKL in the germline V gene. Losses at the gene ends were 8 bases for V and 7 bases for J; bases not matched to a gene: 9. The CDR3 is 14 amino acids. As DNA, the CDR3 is TGCGCCAGCTTTGGACAGGGCCAGGGCGGGGAGCTGTTTTTT. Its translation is CASFGQGQGGELFF.

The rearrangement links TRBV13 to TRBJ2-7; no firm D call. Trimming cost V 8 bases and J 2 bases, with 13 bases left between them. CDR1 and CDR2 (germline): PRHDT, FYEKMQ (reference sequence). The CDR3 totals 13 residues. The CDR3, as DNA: TGTGCCAGCGGGGAAGGACGCACCTACGAGCAGTACTTC. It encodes CASGEGRTYEQYF.

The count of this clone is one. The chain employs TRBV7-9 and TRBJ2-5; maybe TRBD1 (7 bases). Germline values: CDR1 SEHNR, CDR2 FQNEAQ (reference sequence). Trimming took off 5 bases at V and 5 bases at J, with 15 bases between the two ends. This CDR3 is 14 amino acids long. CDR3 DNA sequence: TGTGCCAGCAGCACACAGGGGAGCGGGGAGACCCAGTACTTC. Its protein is CASSTQGSGETQYF. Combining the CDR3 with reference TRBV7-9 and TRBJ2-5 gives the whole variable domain DTGVSQNPRHKITKRGQNVTFRCDPISEHNRLYWYRQTLGQGPEFLTYFQNEAQLEKSRLLSDRFSAERPKGSFSTLEIQRTEQGDSAMYLCASSTQGSGETQYFGPGTRLLVL.

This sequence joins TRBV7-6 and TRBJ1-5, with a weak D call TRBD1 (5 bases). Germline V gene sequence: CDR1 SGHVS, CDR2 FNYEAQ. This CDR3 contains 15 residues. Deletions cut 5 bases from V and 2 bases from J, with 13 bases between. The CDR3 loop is CASSPGASGNQPQHF. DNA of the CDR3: TGTGCCAGCAGCCCCGGGGCGAGCGGCAATCAGCCCCAGCATTTT.

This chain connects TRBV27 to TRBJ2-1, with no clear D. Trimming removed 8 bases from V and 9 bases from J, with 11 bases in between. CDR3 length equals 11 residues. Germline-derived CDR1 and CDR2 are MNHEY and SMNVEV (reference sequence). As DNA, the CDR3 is TGTGCCAGCTCAAAAGGCGTTGAGCAGTTCTTC. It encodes CASSKGVEQFF.

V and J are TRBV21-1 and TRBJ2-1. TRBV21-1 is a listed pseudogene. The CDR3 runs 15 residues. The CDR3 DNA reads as TGTGCCAGCAGGCTGCTACACCATTCCGACAATGAGCAGTTCTTC. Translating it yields CASRLLHHSDNEQFF.

CDR3 sequence (DNA): TGTGCCAGTAGTATGGGAGGACAGCCCTACGAGCAGTACTTC. As protein: CASSMGGQPYEQYF. This chain uses TRBV19 with TRBJ2-7; TRBD1 or TRBD2 may be the D gene (6 bases each). The CDR3 is 14 residues long. The germline V gene has CDR1 LNHDA and CDR2 SQIVND (reference sequence). V was clipped by 3 bases and J by 2 bases, with 11 bases between them.

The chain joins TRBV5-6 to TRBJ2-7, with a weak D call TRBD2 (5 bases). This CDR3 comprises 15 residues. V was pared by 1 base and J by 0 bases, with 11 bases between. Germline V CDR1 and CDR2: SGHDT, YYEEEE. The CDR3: CASSLPGIPSYEQYF. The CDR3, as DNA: TGTGCCAGCAGCTTGCCGGGGATCCCCTCCTACGAGCAGTACTTC.

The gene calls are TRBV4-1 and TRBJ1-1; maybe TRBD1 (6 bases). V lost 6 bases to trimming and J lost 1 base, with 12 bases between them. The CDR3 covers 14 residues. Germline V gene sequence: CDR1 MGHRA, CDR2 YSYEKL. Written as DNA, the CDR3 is TGCGCCAGCAGTACAGGGATATCGAACACTGAAGCTTTCTTT. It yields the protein CASSTGISNTEAFF.

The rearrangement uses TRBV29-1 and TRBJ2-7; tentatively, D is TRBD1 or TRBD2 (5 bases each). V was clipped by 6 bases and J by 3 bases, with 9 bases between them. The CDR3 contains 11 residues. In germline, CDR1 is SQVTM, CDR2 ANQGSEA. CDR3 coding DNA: TGCAGCGTGAGTGGGGGCTACGAGCAGTACTTC. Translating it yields CSVSGGYEQYF.

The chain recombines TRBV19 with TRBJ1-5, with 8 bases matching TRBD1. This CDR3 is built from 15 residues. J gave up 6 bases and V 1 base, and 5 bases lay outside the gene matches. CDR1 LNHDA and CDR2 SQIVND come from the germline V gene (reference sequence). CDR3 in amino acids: CASSIVTGGGQPQHF. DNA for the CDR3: TGTGCCAGTAGTATAGTCACAGGGGGGGGTCAGCCCCAGCATTTT.

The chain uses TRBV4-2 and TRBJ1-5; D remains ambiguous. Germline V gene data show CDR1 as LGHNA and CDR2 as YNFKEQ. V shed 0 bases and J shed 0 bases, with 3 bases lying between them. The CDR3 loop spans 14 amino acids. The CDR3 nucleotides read TGTGCCAGCAGCCAAGATATTAGCAATCAGCCCCAGCATTTT. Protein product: CASSQDISNQPQHF.

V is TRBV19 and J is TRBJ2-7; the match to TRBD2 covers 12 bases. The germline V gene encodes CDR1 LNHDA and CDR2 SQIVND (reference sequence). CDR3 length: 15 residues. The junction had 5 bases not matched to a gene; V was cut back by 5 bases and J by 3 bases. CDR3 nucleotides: TGTGCCAGTAGTGATACTAGCGGGGGGTTCTACGAGCAGTACTTC. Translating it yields CASSDTSGGFYEQYF.

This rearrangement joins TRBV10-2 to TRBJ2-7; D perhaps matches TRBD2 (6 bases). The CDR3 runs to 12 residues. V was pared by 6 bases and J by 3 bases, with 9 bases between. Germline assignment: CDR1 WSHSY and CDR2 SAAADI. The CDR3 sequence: CASREGYYEQYF. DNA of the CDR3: TGCGCCAGCAGGGAGGGGTACTACGAGCAGTACTTC.

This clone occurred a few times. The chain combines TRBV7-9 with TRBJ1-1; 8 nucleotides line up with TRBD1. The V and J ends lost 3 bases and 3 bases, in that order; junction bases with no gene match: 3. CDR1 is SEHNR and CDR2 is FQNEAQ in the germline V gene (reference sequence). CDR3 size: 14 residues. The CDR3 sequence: CASSFGQGYTEAFF. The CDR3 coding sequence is TGTGCCAGCAGCTTCGGACAGGGATACACTGAAGCTTTCTTT.

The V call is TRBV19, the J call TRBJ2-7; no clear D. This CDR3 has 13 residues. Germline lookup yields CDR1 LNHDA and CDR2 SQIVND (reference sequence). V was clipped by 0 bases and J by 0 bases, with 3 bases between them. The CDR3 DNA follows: TGTGCCAGTAGTATAGAGCCCTCCTACGAGCAGTACTTC. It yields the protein CASSIEPSYEQYF. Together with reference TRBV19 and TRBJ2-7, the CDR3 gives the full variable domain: DGGITQSPKYLFRKEGQNVTLSCEQNLNHDAMYWYRQDPGQGLRLIYYSQIVNDFQKGDIAEGYSVSREKKESFPLTVTSAQKNPTAFYLCASSIEPSYEQYFGPGTRLTVT.

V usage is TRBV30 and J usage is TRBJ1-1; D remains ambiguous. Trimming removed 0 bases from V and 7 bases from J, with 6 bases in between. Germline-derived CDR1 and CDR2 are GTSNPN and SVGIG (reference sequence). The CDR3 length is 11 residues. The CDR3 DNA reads TGTGCCTGGAGTGTTGGGGTTGAAGCTTTCTTT. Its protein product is CAWSVGVEAFF.

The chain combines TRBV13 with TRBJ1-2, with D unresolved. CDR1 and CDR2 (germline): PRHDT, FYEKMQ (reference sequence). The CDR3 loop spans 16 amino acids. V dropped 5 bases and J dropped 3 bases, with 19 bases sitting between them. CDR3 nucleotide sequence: TGTGCCAGCAGCAAGAACCTGGGGATCCGAGACTATGGCTACACCTTC. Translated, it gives CASSKNLGIRDYGYTF.

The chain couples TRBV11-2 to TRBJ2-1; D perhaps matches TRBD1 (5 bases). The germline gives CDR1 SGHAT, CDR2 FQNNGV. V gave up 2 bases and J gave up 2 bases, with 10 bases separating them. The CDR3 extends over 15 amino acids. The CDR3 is CASSLSDSTYNEQFF. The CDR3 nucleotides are TGTGCCAGCAGCTTAAGCGACAGTACCTACAATGAGCAGTTCTTC.

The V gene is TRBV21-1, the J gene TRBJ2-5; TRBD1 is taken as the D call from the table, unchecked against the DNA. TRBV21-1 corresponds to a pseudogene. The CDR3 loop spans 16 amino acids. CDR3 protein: CASSILSTGGQETQYF. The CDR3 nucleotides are TGTGCCAGCAGCATACTATCAACAGGGGGCCAAGAGACCCAGTACTTC.

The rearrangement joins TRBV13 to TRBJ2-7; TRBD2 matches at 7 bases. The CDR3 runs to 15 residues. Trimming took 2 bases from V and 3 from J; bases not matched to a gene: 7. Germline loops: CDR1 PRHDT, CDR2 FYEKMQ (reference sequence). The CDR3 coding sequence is TGTGCCAGCAGCTTACGACTAGCAATAGGCTACGAGCAGTACTTC. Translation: CASSLRLAIGYEQYF.

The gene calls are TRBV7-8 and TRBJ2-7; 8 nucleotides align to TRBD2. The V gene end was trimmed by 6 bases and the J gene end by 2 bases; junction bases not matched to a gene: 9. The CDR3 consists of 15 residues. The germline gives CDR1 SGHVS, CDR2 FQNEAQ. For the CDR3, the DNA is TGTGCCAGCAGTCCTAGCGGGCGGGCGCCCTACGAGCAGTACTTC. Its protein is CASSPSGRAPYEQYF.

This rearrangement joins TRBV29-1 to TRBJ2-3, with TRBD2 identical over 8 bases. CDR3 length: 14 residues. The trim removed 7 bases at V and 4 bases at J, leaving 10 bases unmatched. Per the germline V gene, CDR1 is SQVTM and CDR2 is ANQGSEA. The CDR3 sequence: CSGSGTPRSDTQYF. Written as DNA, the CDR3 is TGCAGCGGTAGCGGGACCCCCCGCTCAGATACGCAGTATTTT.

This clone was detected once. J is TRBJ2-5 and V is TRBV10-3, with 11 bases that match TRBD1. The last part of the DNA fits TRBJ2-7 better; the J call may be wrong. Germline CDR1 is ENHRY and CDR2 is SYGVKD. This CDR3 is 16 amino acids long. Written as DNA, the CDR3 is TGTGCCATCAGTAGGGGACAGGGGGTAGGTTTCTACGAGCAGTACTTC. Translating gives CAISRGQGVGFYEQYF.

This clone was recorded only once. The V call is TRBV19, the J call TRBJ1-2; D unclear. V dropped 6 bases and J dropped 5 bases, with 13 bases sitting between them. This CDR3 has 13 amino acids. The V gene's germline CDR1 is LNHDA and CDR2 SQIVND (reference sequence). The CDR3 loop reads CASSFGSMYGYTF. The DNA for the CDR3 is TGTGCCAGTAGCTTCGGATCTATGTATGGCTACACCTTC. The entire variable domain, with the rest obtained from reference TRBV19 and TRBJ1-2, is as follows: DGGITQSPKYLFRKEGQNVTLSCEQNLNHDAMYWYRQDPGQGLRLIYYSQIVNDFQKGDIAEGYSVSREKKESFPLTVTSAQKNPTAFYLCASSFGSMYGYTFGSGTRLTVV.